This TCR beta chain appears in the sequencing data of a study of blood T cells in healthy people across ages. Extracted total RNA amounted to at least 5.5 micrograms for each sample. A note on this clonotype: Its antigen is as yet unknown. Sequence at one end of the junction differs from germline and may be a read error.

For the second PCR, which ran for 7 to 11 cycles, a sample-barcoded 5' primer and a J-beta primer mix were used. TCRdb called the 5' RACE reads again in MiXCR, with one record for every CDR3 protein. The sample shows approximately 800,000 distinct CDR3 sequences, roughly 60% of them seen only once. Study observations and caveats: The study found more naive CD4+ cells and higher diversity in long-lived than aged donors. Changes in expanded clonotypes were possibly confounded, as the CMV status of donors was unknown.

Sequences were obtained from blood. The TCR sequence derives from a man aged 25-45 years in good health.

The CDR3 protein is CSAASSTGTQYF. The CDR3 bases are TGCAGTGCCGCGTCTAGCACAGGTACGCAGTATTTT. This chain joins TRBV20-1 and TRBJ2-3; tentatively, D is TRBD1 or TRBD2 (5 bases each). Germline-derived CDR1 and CDR2 are DFQATT and SNEGSKA (reference sequence). This CDR3 region has 12 residues.